What follows describes a single T cell receptor beta chain. Trimming removed 3 bases from V and 4 bases from J; junction bases left unmatched: 4. The CDR3 is made up of 16 amino acids. Germline V gene lookup returns CDR1 MNHNS and CDR2 SASEGT. The sample belongs to a study of technical replicates of blood from several donors. The repertoire was sequenced with immunoSEQ multiplex PCR; TCRdb's copy has only in-frame clones and lacks some. The data contain 70,000 or so clones, over 70% of them singletons. The TCR was taken from a human donor in good health. Some clones in this sample may be carry-over from other donors' samples. The V gene is TRBV6-1, the J gene TRBJ1-3, with 12 positions matching TRBD1. Material for sequencing was PBMCs. The CDR3 region is CASSDGTGGAGNTIYF. Written as DNA, the CDR3 is TGTGCCAGCAGTGACGGGACAGGGGGCGCGGGAAACACCATATATTTT.